This record looks at one T cell receptor (beta chain) sequence and its context. Produced via immunoSEQ multiplex PCR; TCRdb's table is partial and in-frame only. Of 150,000 to 200,000 clones listed, 82% were seen once; the top ten hold over 5%. Unmatched junction bases numbered 5, after V lost 6 bases and J lost 8 bases. The CDR3 has 14 residues. CDR1 MNHEY and CDR2 SVGAGI come from the germline V gene. This sample was included in a study of blood T cell repertoires in COVID-19. Study-level background: Whether acute or convalescent, the COVID-19 samples came from the United States, Italy and Spain.

This TCR derives from a woman in her 30s with acute or convalescent COVID-19. The rearrangement uses TRBV6-5 and TRBJ2-1, with TRBD2 matching 12 bases. Sequenced material: peripheral blood. In DNA form, the CDR3 reads TGTGCCAGCAGAAGACTAGCGGGAGTGGATGAGCAGTTCTTC. Translated: CASRRLAGVDEQFF.